Following are 10 T cell receptor beta chains from one sample sequenced in a study of blood T cell repertoires in COVID-19. Assay: immunoSEQ multiplex PCR; the TCRdb copy retains only in-frame clones and omits some. This table has about 180,000 clones, 80% to 90% appearing once. The sequencing sample was made of peripheral blood. These receptor sequences come from a woman aged 80 or over with COVID-19, enrolled during active disease.

V and J are TRBV7-2 and TRBJ2-3; TRBD2 matches 15 bases. The CDR3 extends over 15 amino acids. Per the germline V gene, CDR1 is SGHTA and CDR2 is FQGNSA. The V gene end was trimmed by 3 bases and the J gene end by 5 bases; junction bases not matched to a gene: 0. The CDR3 protein is CASSLGLAGGDTQYF. As DNA, the CDR3 is TGTGCCAGCAGCTTGGGACTAGCGGGAGGAGATACGCAGTATTTT.

The chain couples TRBV28 to TRBJ1-6, with 7 bases that match TRBD1. Trimming cost V 5 bases and J 8 bases; bases outside gene matches: 9. Germline-derived CDR1 and CDR2 are MDHEN and SYDVKM. The CDR3 extends over 15 amino acids. CDR3 protein: CASSRQGFGDSPLHF. CDR3 in DNA: TGTGCCAGCAGTCGACAGGGATTTGGGGATTCACCCCTCCACTTT.

The V and J genes are TRBV7-7 and TRBJ1-2; 10 nucleotides line up with TRBD1. The CDR3 has 16 amino acids. Losses at the gene ends were 1 base for V and 3 bases for J; bases not matched to a gene: 5. Germline V gene sequence: CDR1 SSHAT, CDR2 FNYEAQ (reference sequence). CDR3 DNA sequence: TGTGCCAGCAGCTTAGGGGGGACAGGGGAGGACTATGGCTACACCTTC. Translated, it gives CASSLGGTGEDYGYTF.

The rearrangement uses TRBV7-8 and TRBJ2-2, with TRBD2 as a possible D gene (7 bases). Trimming cost V 1 base and J 7 bases, with 10 bases left between them. Looked up from germline, CDR1 is SGHVS and CDR2 is FQNEAQ. The CDR3 has 14 residues. Written as DNA, the CDR3 is TGTGCCAGCAGCTTAGGAGGGGGGGGCGGGGAGCTGTTTTTT. It codes for CASSLGGGGGELFF.

V usage is TRBV5-1 and J usage is TRBJ2-5; TRBD2 agrees at 8 bases. CDR3 length: 15 amino acids. Germline CDR1 and CDR2: SGHRS and YFSETQ. J gave up 2 bases and V 1 base, and 4 bases lay outside the gene matches. The chain's CDR3 is CASSLYLAGQETQYF. CDR3 sequence (DNA): TGCGCCAGCAGCTTGTATCTAGCGGGTCAAGAGACCCAGTACTTC.

The V and J genes are TRBV4-1 and TRBJ1-4; 12 bases are a match to TRBD1. J lost 8 bases, V lost 4 bases, and 2 bases had no gene match. CDR3 size: 14 residues. In germline, CDR1 is MGHRA, CDR2 YSYEKL. The CDR3 DNA reads TGCGCCAGCAGCCTAGGGACAGGGGGCGAAAAACTGTTTTTT. It encodes CASSLGTGGEKLFF.

The V and J genes are TRBV7-2 and TRBJ2-7; 9 bases fit TRBD1. This CDR3 contains 16 residues. V was clipped by 2 bases and J by 3 bases; unmatched bases: 8. In germline, CDR1 is SGHTA, CDR2 FQGNSA. CDR3 sequence reads: CASSLRLGQGYYEQYF. In DNA, the CDR3 is TGTGCCAGCAGCTTACGCCTGGGACAGGGATACTACGAGCAGTACTTC. Full variable domain (outside the CDR3, taken from reference TRBV7-2 and TRBJ2-7): GAGVSQSPSNKVTEKGKDVELRCDPISGHTALYWYRQSLGQGLEFLIYFQGNSAPDKSGLPSDRFSAERTGGSVSTLTIQRTQQEDSAVYLCASSLRLGQGYYEQYFGPGTRLTVT.

The chain joins TRBV15 to TRBJ2-7, with a weak D call TRBD1 (6 bases). The CDR3 runs to 16 residues. Per germline, CDR1 LNHNV and CDR2 YYDKDF (reference sequence). Trimming took off 4 bases at V and 7 bases at J, with 23 bases between the two ends. The CDR3 reads CATSILLRTDSWEQYF. The CDR3 region has the DNA TGTGCCACCAGCATTTTGCTACGGACAGATTCTTGGGAGCAGTACTTC. The variable domain in full, completed from reference TRBV15 and TRBJ2-7, reads DAMVIQNPRYQVTQFGKPVTLSCSQTLNHNVMYWYQQKSSQAPKLLFHYYDKDFNNEADTPDNFQSRRPNTSFCFLDIRSPGLGDTAMYLCATSILLRTDSWEQYFGPGTRLTVT.

The chain recombines TRBV11-3 with TRBJ1-1; D gene ambiguous. Trimming removed 5 bases from V and 0 bases from J, with 7 bases in between. The CDR3 sequence is 13 residues long. Germline V gene sequence: CDR1 SGHNT, CDR2 YENEEA. The CDR3 DNA follows: TGTGCCAGCAGCACCACAGTGAACACTGAAGCTTTCTTT. Amino acids: CASSTTVNTEAFF.

Only a few counts were recorded for this clone. The chain joins TRBV2 to TRBJ1-5; tentative D call: TRBD1 (5 bases). The CDR3 covers 12 residues. Germline CDR1 and CDR2: SNHLY and FYNNEI. The V end was cut by 3 bases, the J end by 7 bases, with 7 bases between. The CDR3 protein is CASSDQGQPQHF. As DNA, the CDR3 is TGTGCCAGCAGTGATCAGGGCCAGCCCCAGCATTTT.